This T cell receptor beta chain came from a study of T-cell memory formation after mild COVID-19. As regards this clonotype: Antigen specificity is unknown.

The study, taken as a whole, reports: CD4+ clones that contracted lay mainly in CM and EM; CD8+ ones lay in EMRA. Clones contracting over day 15 to 85 were CD4/CD8 balanced, with later expanders leaning CD4+. Proof of SARS-CoV-2 specificity was absent for the second-wave clones that crested on day 37. Prior to infection, memory already included some responding clones, suggesting cross-reactive memory joined.

TCRdb re-analysed the 5' RACE reads in MiXCR, keeping a single row per CDR3 protein. The repertoire includes 75,000 to 95,000 distinct CDR3 sequences, approximately 16% of them detected once, and approximately 40% sits in the top ten. CDR3 size: 11 residues. V was shortened by 4 bases and J by 5 bases, with 5 bases between the two germline ends. The germline V gene has CDR1 MGHDK and CDR2 SYGVNS. The V call is TRBV25-1, the J call TRBJ2-5; D ambiguous. The specimen sequenced was PBMCs or a T cell subset sorted from them (not recorded which). The source is a man younger than 35 who had mild COVID-19 (a few samples of this study predate the infection). Cell type and time point are not known. The CDR3 DNA is TGTGCCAGCAGTGCCGTCGAGACCCAGTACTTC. It translates to CASSAVETQYF.